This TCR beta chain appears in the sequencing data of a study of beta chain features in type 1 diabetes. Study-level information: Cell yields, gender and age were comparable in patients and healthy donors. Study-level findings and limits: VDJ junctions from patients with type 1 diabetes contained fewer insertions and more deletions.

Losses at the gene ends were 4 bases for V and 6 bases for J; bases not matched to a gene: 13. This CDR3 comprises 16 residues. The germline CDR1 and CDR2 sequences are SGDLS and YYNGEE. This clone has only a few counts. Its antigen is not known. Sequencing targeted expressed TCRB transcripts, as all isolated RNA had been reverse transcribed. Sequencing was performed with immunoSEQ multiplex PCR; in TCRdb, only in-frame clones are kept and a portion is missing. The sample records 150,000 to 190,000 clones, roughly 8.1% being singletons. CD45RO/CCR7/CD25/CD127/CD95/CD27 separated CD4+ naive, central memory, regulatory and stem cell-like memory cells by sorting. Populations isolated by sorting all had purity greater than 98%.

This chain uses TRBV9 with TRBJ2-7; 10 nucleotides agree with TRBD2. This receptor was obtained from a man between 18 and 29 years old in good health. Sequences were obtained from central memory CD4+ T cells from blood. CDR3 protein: CASSPRGTSAPIEQYF. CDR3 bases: TGTGCCAGCAGCCCGCGAGGGACTAGCGCCCCCATCGAGCAGTACTTC.